One sample yielded the 16 T cell receptor beta chains listed below, sequenced in a study of T cells after yellow fever vaccination. TCRdb processed the 5' RACE reads anew with MiXCR; each CDR3 protein has one entry. The sample includes 200,000 to 250,000 distinct CDR3 sequences, less than 9% of them seen just once. Sample: CD4+ T cells sorted from PBMCs, taken 15 days after the yellow fever booster vaccination. The receptor source for this set is a man younger than 40 who received the YFV17D yellow fever vaccine.

The chain joins TRBV30 to TRBJ1-4; D call uncertain. Trimming stripped 2 bases from V and 0 bases from J, with 10 bases between. This CDR3 comprises 15 residues. Germline V gives CDR1 GTSNPN, CDR2 SVGIG (reference sequence). CDR3 DNA: TGTGCCTGGAGTAAACACCTTACAACTAATGAAAAACTGTTTTTT. As protein: CAWSKHLTTNEKLFF.

This clonotype was seen just once. The chain is built from TRBV20-1 and TRBJ2-7; D might be TRBD2 (6 bases). The CDR3 is 14 amino acids. V lost 3 bases and J lost 6, with 18 bases in between. Germline assignment: CDR1 DFQATT and CDR2 SNEGSKA (reference sequence). CDR3 nucleotide sequence: TGCAGTGCTAGGAGACCGGGAGTCGGTGCCGAGCAGTACTTC. Translating gives CSARRPGVGAEQYF.

This clonotype showed up many times. The chain has TRBV29-1 and TRBJ2-1; D remains unclear. The CDR3 is 13 residues long. The ends were cut back, 6 bases at V and 7 bases at J, with 16 bases in the middle. Germline CDR1 SQVTM, CDR2 ANQGSEA. CDR3 DNA: TGCAGCGTATTAGGACGCCTGGGGAATGAGCAGTTCTTC. Residues: CSVLGRLGNEQFF.

This clonotype has only a few counts. The chain employs TRBV6-5 and TRBJ2-2; D is perhaps TRBD1 (6 bases). CDR1 MNHEY and CDR2 SVGAGI come from the germline V gene. V was trimmed by 4 bases and J by 4 bases, leaving 16 bases between them. CDR3 size: 16 residues. CDR3 in DNA: TGTGCCAGCAGTTGGGCACAGGGTGTACTCACCGGGGAGCTGTTTTTT. This codes for CASSWAQGVLTGELFF.

Only a few counts were recorded for this clonotype. The chain carries TRBV7-9 and TRBJ2-1; 12 bases align to TRBD2. Germline-derived CDR1 and CDR2 are SEHNR and FQNEAQ (reference sequence). V was clipped by 5 bases and J by 4 bases; unmatched bases: 9. The CDR3 runs to 17 residues. The DNA of the CDR3 is TGTGCCAGCAGCCCTCTGACTAGCGGGAGAGGTTACAATGAGCAGTTCTTC. Its translation is CASSPLTSGRGYNEQFF. The entire variable domain, with the rest obtained from reference TRBV7-9 and TRBJ2-1, is as follows: DTGVSQNPRHKITKRGQNVTFRCDPISEHNRLYWYRQTLGQGPEFLTYFQNEAQLEKSRLLSDRFSAERPKGSFSTLEIQRTEQGDSAMYLCASSPLTSGRGYNEQFFGPGTRLTVL.

This clonotype occurred a few times. The J gene is TRBJ2-7, the V gene TRBV19, with D unclear. CDR3 size: 13 residues. Trimming left V 3 bases short and J 3 bases short, with 9 bases between. Germline CDR1 reads LNHDA; CDR2 reads SQIVND (reference sequence). The CDR3 sequence: CASSIERNYEQYF. The CDR3 DNA is TGTGCCAGTAGTATCGAGAGAAACTACGAGCAGTACTTC.

This clonotype was recorded many times. The chain carries TRBV7-6 and TRBJ2-7, with TRBD2 as a possible D gene (6 bases). Trimming took 1 base from V and 4 from J, leaving 8 bases between them. CDR1 is SGHVS, CDR2 FNYEAQ, per germline. CDR3 length equals 13 residues. This chain's CDR3 is CASSLDLAYEQYF. Written as DNA, the CDR3 is TGTGCCAGCAGCTTAGACCTAGCGTACGAGCAGTACTTC. Full variable domain (rest looked up from reference TRBV7-6 and TRBJ2-7): GAGVSQSPRYKVTKRGQDVALRCDPISGHVSLYWYRQALGQGPEFLTYFNYEAQQDKSGLPNDRFSAERPEGSISTLTIQRTEQRDSAMYRCASSLDLAYEQYFGPGTRLTVT.

This clonotype was seen repeatedly, ten times or more. This chain links TRBV29-1 with TRBJ2-1; 11 nucleotides agree with TRBD2. The length of the CDR3 is 16 residues. V lost 7 bases and J lost 1; bases outside the gene matches: 9. The germline gives CDR1 SQVTM, CDR2 ANQGSEA. CDR3 amino acids: CSAAGTSGRSYNEQFF. CDR3 DNA sequence: TGCAGCGCTGCTGGGACTAGCGGTCGTTCCTACAATGAGCAGTTCTTC.

In its sample, this clonotype was seen many times. The chain joins TRBV7-2 to TRBJ2-7, with D perhaps matching TRBD1 or TRBD2 (5 bases each). V was pared by 5 bases and J by 0 bases, with 11 bases between. Looked up from germline, CDR1 is SGHTA and CDR2 is FQGNSA. This CDR3 comprises 14 residues. The DNA for the CDR3 is TGTGCCAGCAGCCTGGGACCGAGCTCCTACGAGCAGTACTTC. Its translation is CASSLGPSSYEQYF.

CDR3 sequence (DNA): TGTGCCAGCAGCCCGCCAACTCAGGACGAGCAGTACTTC. This gives the protein CASSPPTQDEQYF. The chain combines TRBV7-2 with TRBJ2-7, with no clear D. Germline V gene sequence: CDR1 SGHTA, CDR2 FQGNSA. This CDR3 is 13 amino acids long. The V gene lost 5 bases and the J gene lost 5 bases, with 13 bases spanning the gap.

The V call is TRBV7-3, the J call TRBJ2-2; no definite D call. The V and J ends lost 6 bases and 7 bases respectively, with 15 bases between them. CDR1 is SGHTA and CDR2 is FQGTGA in the germline V gene. The CDR3 totals 14 residues. CDR3 DNA: TGTGCCAGCAGACCATACGGGCGTGGCGGGGAGCTGTTTTTT. Its translation: CASRPYGRGGELFF.

In its sample, this clonotype was seen many times. The chain is built from TRBV9 and TRBJ2-5, with D possibly TRBD2 on 5 matching bases. V lost 0 bases, J lost 1 base, and 16 bases lay in between. Germline loops: CDR1 SGDLS, CDR2 YYNGEE. The CDR3 spans 17 residues. CDR3 residues: CASSVAPSRAGQETQYF. In nucleotides, the CDR3 is TGTGCCAGCAGCGTAGCCCCCTCGCGGGCGGGCCAAGAGACCCAGTACTTC. Combining the CDR3 with reference TRBV9 and TRBJ2-5 gives the whole variable domain DSGVTQTPKHLITATGQRVTLRCSPRSGDLSVYWYQQSLDQGLQFLIQYYNGEERAKGNILERFSAQQFPDLHSELNLSSLELGDSALYFCASSVAPSRAGQETQYFGPGTRLLVL.

V gene TRBV5-1 combines with J gene TRBJ2-7; 9 nucleotides agree with TRBD2. The CDR3 length is 15 residues. V shed 4 bases, J shed 1 base, and the junction held 6 bases outside the gene matches. Germline values: CDR1 SGHRS, CDR2 YFSETQ. The CDR3 sequence: CASSTVAGASYEQYF. The DNA of the CDR3 is TGCGCCAGCAGCACAGTAGCGGGAGCGTCCTACGAGCAGTACTTC.

This chain joins TRBV27 and TRBJ1-5, with a tentative D call TRBD1 (5 bases). The CDR3 loop spans 15 amino acids. CDR1 MNHEY and CDR2 SMNVEV come from the germline V gene (reference sequence). V dropped 0 bases and J dropped 6 bases, with 12 bases sitting between them. The CDR3 bases are TGTGCCAGCAGTTTATCGATTGGGGCGAGTCAGCCCCAGCATTTT. It is translated as CASSLSIGASQPQHF.

In its sample, this clonotype was seen a few times. This chain joins TRBV30 and TRBJ1-2, with D possibly being TRBD1 (6 bases). The germline V gene encodes CDR1 GTSNPN and CDR2 SVGIG (reference sequence). The germline V and J ends were trimmed by 3 bases and 6 bases, with 17 bases remaining between them. The CDR3 length is 14 residues. Here the CDR3 DNA reads TGTGCCTGGAGAGAAGTGGGACATGACGATGGCTACACCTTC. This sequence encodes CAWREVGHDDGYTF. The full variable domain, with the rest looked up from reference TRBV30 and TRBJ1-2, is SQTIHQWPATLVQPVGSPLSLECTVEGTSNPNLYWYRQAAGRGLQLLFYSVGIGQISSEVPQNLSASRPQDRQFILSSKKLLLSDSGFYLCAWREVGHDDGYTFGSGTRLTVV.

The count of this clonotype is one. A read error is possible here, since a much larger clone lies one base away. The rearrangement links TRBV20-1 to TRBJ2-1; 13 bases line up with TRBD2. The germline gives CDR1 DFQATT, CDR2 SNEGSKA (reference sequence). This CDR3 contains 16 residues. In DNA, the CDR3 is TGCTGTGCTCCGCCAGCGACTAGCGGGAGGTACAATGAGCAGTTCTTC. Residues: CCAPPATSGRYNEQFF.